What follows are 18 T cell receptor beta chains derived from one specimen sequenced in a study of cytomegalovirus exposure and HLA in healthy donors. Both 60 Vbeta primers and 13 Jbeta primers went into the PCR. Data came from immunoSEQ multiplex PCR; TCRdb stores just in-frame clones and leaves some out. The sample gives under 200,000 clones, approximately 80% of which show up once; around an eighth is in the top ten. Sequences were obtained from PBMCs. Source of these receptors: a woman aged 25 to 39 in good health and CMV-seropositive.

This chain links TRBV6-1 with TRBJ2-3; possible D gene TRBD1, 5 bases. The CDR3 consists of 14 residues. Trimming removed 7 bases at V and 4 bases at J, with 15 bases between. Germline values: CDR1 MNHNS, CDR2 SASEGT. CDR3 sequence reads: CASTPDTVADTQYF. The CDR3 DNA is TGTGCCAGCACCCCGGACACAGTAGCAGATACGCAGTATTTT.

In the case of this clone: Germline is not matched at one junction end, which may reflect a read error. This sequence joins TRBV7-9 and TRBJ1-2; perhaps TRBD1 as D (6 bases). CDR1 is SEHNR, CDR2 FQNEAQ, per germline (reference sequence). There are 13 residues in the CDR3. The CDR3 sequence is CSSSLDSNYGYTF. CDR3 in DNA: TGTTCCAGCAGCTTGGACAGCAACTATGGCTACACCTTC.

The V and J genes are TRBV18 and TRBJ1-2; TRBD1 matches at 7 bases. J lost 3 bases, V lost 1 base, and 8 bases had no gene match. This CDR3 is built from 16 residues. Germline-derived CDR1 and CDR2 are KGHSH and LQKENI. CDR3 nucleotide sequence: TGTGCCAGCTCACCACTTGGACAGGCGGGTGACTATGGCTACACCTTC. This translates into CASSPLGQAGDYGYTF. The complete variable domain, with remaining parts taken from reference TRBV18 and TRBJ1-2, reads NAGVMQNPRHLVRRRGQEARLRCSPMKGHSHVYWYRQLPEEGLKFMVYLQKENIIDESGMPKERFSAEFPKEGPSILRIQQVVRGDSAAYFCASSPLGQAGDYGYTFGSGTRLTVV.

The genes are TRBV7-3 and TRBJ2-1, with D maybe TRBD2 (5 bases). Germline-derived CDR1 and CDR2 are SGHTA and FQGTGA. V was trimmed by 3 bases and J by 6 bases, leaving 9 bases between them. This CDR3 has 13 residues. The CDR3 sequence is CASSLGRANEQFF. The CDR3 DNA follows: TGTGCCAGCAGCTTGGGGAGAGCCAATGAGCAGTTCTTC.

The rearrangement joins TRBV12-5 to TRBJ1-1; TRBD1 matches at 8 bases. The ends lost 7 bases at V and 2 bases at J; junction bases unmatched: 9. The CDR3 has 15 residues. In germline, CDR1 is LGHNT, CDR2 FRNRAP. The CDR3 reads CASARDRGYNTEAFF. The CDR3 DNA sequence: TGTGCTAGTGCCCGCGACAGGGGCTATAACACTGAAGCTTTCTTT.

This chain joins TRBV10-3 and TRBJ2-3, with 8 bases that match TRBD1. After removal of 3 bases from V and 2 bases from J, the junction contained 16 bases not matched to a gene. There are 19 residues in the CDR3. Germline assignment: CDR1 ENHRY and CDR2 SYGVKD. The CDR3 nucleotides are TGTGCCATCAGTGACAGCCTGGGGAGCAGGGGGCCCTTCACAGATACGCAGTATTTT. It translates to CAISDSLGSRGPFTDTQYF.

CDR3 protein: CASTMGTSGGFRTDTQYF. Written as DNA, the CDR3 is TGTGCCAGTACCATGGGGACTAGCGGGGGGTTCCGCACAGATACGCAGTATTTT. The chain carries TRBV19 and TRBJ2-3, with 15 bases matching TRBD2. J was trimmed by 1 base and V by 7 bases; bases with no gene match: 9. Germline CDR1 is LNHDA and CDR2 is SQIVND (reference sequence). The CDR3 is 18 residues long.

As regards this clone: One end of the junction fails to match germline, which may point to a read error. The chain employs TRBV14 and TRBJ1-3, with 9 bases matching TRBD1. Germline-derived CDR1 and CDR2 are SGHDN and FVKESK. This CDR3 contains 12 residues. The CDR3 reads CASSQGGTGRSF. CDR3 in DNA: TGTGCCAGCAGCCAAGGAGGGACAGGGCGGTCATTT.

This rearrangement joins TRBV28 to TRBJ1-4; D gene unclear. This CDR3 region has 15 residues. Germline assignment: CDR1 MDHEN and CDR2 SYDVKM. The ends were cut back, 5 bases at V and 2 bases at J, with 12 bases in the middle. CDR3 nucleotides: TGTGCCAGCAGTCGCCCGGGGTCGACTAATGAAAAACTGTTTTTT. Its protein product is CASSRPGSTNEKLFF. Complete variable domain (other parts from reference TRBV28 and TRBJ1-4): DVKVTQSSRYLVKRTGEKVFLECVQDMDHENMFWYRQDPGLGLRLIYFSYDVKMKEKGDIPEGYSVSREKKERFSLILESASTNQTSMYLCASSRPGSTNEKLFFGSGTQLSVL.

The V and J genes are TRBV5-1 and TRBJ2-7; the match to TRBD2 covers 7 bases. The germline V gene has CDR1 SGHRS and CDR2 YFSETQ. J gave up 5 bases and V 4 bases, and 9 bases lay outside the gene matches. This CDR3 is built from 14 residues. This chain's CDR3 is CASSVEGGPHEQYF. CDR3 coding DNA: TGCGCCAGCAGCGTGGAGGGAGGGCCCCACGAGCAGTACTTC.

This chain connects TRBV30 to TRBJ2-1, with 8 positions matching TRBD2. The CDR3 runs to 15 residues. Trimming removed 1 base from V and 6 bases from J; junction bases left unmatched: 8. The germline CDR1 and CDR2 sequences are GTSNPN and SVGIG (reference sequence). The CDR3 spells CAWSAGGLSGNEQFF. The CDR3 DNA sequence: TGTGCCTGGAGTGCGGGGGGGCTTAGTGGCAATGAGCAGTTCTTC.

The chain is built from TRBV5-1 and TRBJ2-7, with 8 bases fitting TRBD1. Germline V gene data show CDR1 as SGHRS and CDR2 as YFSETQ. V lost 0 bases to trimming and J lost 2 bases; unmatched junction nucleotides: 10. CDR3 length: 17 amino acids. The CDR3 loop is CASSLEGQGAITYEQYF. In DNA, the CDR3 is TGCGCCAGCAGCTTGGAAGGACAGGGCGCCATCACCTACGAGCAGTACTTC.

The V and J genes are TRBV6-1 and TRBJ2-7, with 7 bases fitting TRBD1. The ends lost 6 bases at V and 4 bases at J; junction bases unmatched: 6. This CDR3 spans 13 amino acids. Germline V lookup: CDR1 MNHNS, CDR2 SASEGT. CDR3 sequence reads: CASRQGPEYEQYF. The CDR3 coding sequence is TGTGCCAGCAGACAGGGGCCGGAGTACGAGCAGTACTTC.

This chain uses TRBV30 with TRBJ1-5, with D hard to call. CDR1 is GTSNPN, CDR2 SVGIG, per germline (reference sequence). This CDR3 is 13 amino acids long. The V gene lost 7 bases and the J gene lost 3 bases, with 13 bases spanning the gap. CDR3 sequence: CAYSPGHNQPQHF. In DNA form, the CDR3 reads TGTGCCTACTCACCAGGCCACAATCAGCCCCAGCATTTT.

In DNA, the CDR3 is TGCGCCAGCAGCCCTCGAAAGCACAGATCCGATACGCAGTATTTT. Translation: CASSPRKHRSDTQYF. V usage is TRBV4-3 and J usage is TRBJ2-3; unclear D gene. Deletions cut 4 bases from V and 6 bases from J, with 17 bases between. Germline CDR1 reads LGHNA; CDR2 reads YSLEER. This CDR3 comprises 15 residues.

This chain joins TRBV20-1 and TRBJ1-2, with no clear D. CDR1 DFQATT and CDR2 SNEGSKA come from the germline V gene (reference sequence). The CDR3 spans 11 residues. Written as DNA, the CDR3 is TGCAGGGAGAGACGGACTGCGGGCTACACCTTC. Protein: CRERRTAGYTF.

This clone was seen only a few times. The chain combines TRBV6-4 with TRBJ1-2, with TRBD1 matching 8 bases. Germline CDR1 and CDR2: MRHNA and SNTAGT. V was pared by 5 bases and J by 4 bases, with 12 bases of the junction left unmatched. The CDR3 length is 16 residues. DNA of the CDR3: TGTGCCAGCAGTCCCAATCAGGGGGCCGGCTCCTATGGCTACACCTTC. Protein sequence: CASSPNQGAGSYGYTF.

V is TRBV20-1 and J is TRBJ1-5, with D perhaps TRBD1 (5 bases). Germline V gene lookup returns CDR1 DFQATT and CDR2 SNEGSKA (reference sequence). V shed 3 bases and J shed 9 bases, with 9 bases lying between them. The CDR3 covers 11 residues. The CDR3, as DNA: TGCAGTGCTAGTAGGGGTGGGCCCCAGCATTTT. It specifies CSASRGGPQHF.